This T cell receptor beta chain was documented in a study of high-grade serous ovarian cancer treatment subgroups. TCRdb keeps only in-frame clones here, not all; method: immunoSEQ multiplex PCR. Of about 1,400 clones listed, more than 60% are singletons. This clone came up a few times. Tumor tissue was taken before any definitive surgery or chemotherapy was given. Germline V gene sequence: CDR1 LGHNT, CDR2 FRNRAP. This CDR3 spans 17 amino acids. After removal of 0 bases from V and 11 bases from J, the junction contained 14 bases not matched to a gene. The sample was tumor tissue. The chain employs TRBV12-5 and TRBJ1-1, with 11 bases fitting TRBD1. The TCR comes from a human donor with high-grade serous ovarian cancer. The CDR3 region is CASGLVRGQGARTRAFF. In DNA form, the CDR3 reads TGTGCTAGTGGTTTGGTAAGAGGACAGGGGGCCCGGACGAGGGCTTTCTTT.